The next 24 T cell receptor beta chains were all read from a single sample in a study of technical replicates of blood from several donors. Method: immunoSEQ multiplex PCR; TCRdb's copy keeps in-frame clones and lacks some. The sample records about 72,000 clones, approximately 90% being singletons. The sample consisted of T cells isolated from PBMCs. These receptors were collected from a human donor in good health.

The chain links TRBV28 to TRBJ2-1, with 7 bases fitting TRBD1. V was clipped by 6 bases and J by 8 bases; unmatched bases: 13. Germline loops: CDR1 MDHEN, CDR2 SYDVKM. The CDR3 runs 15 residues. Here the CDR3 DNA reads TGTGCCAGCAGCCCCGAACTCACAGGGGTCGATGAGCAGTTCTTC. It encodes CASSPELTGVDEQFF.

This rearrangement joins TRBV28 to TRBJ1-5, with D unclear. Germline loops: CDR1 MDHEN, CDR2 SYDVKM. The CDR3 contains 15 residues. V shed 6 bases and J shed 2 bases, with 14 bases lying between them. DNA for the CDR3: TGTGCCAGCAGCTATAGACGGAGAGGCAATCAGCCCCAGCATTTT. Protein: CASSYRRRGNQPQHF.

The chain combines TRBV29-1 with TRBJ1-4; no definite D call. This CDR3 has 12 residues. Trimming took 4 bases from V and 6 from J, leaving 9 bases between them. Per the germline V gene, CDR1 is SQVTM and CDR2 is ANQGSEA. The CDR3 region has the DNA TGCAGCGTTGGTTGGCAGTATGAAAAACTGTTTTTT. Encoded protein: CSVGWQYEKLFF.

The V gene is TRBV4-1, the J gene TRBJ2-2; D perhaps matches TRBD1 (5 bases). From germline, CDR1 is MGHRA and CDR2 YSYEKL. Deletions cut 4 bases from V and 5 bases from J, with 11 bases between. The CDR3 spans 14 residues. CDR3 in DNA: TGCGCCAGCAGCCGGTCCAGGGATACCGGGGAGCTGTTTTTT. Protein product: CASSRSRDTGELFF.

The V and J genes are TRBV4-2 and TRBJ2-1; 11 positions agree with TRBD2. The J segment lost 4 bases and the V segment lost 3 bases, leaving 11 bases of the junction unmatched. The germline CDR1 and CDR2 sequences are LGHNA and YNFKEQ. CDR3 length: 18 amino acids. In DNA, the CDR3 is TGTGCCAGCAGCCACATCCGAGTGACTAGCGGGACGTACAATGAGCAGTTCTTC. Its protein is CASSHIRVTSGTYNEQFF.

The chain links TRBV15 to TRBJ1-4; 7 bases agree with TRBD1. This CDR3 has 14 residues. Per the germline V gene, CDR1 is LNHNV and CDR2 is YYDKDF (reference sequence). With 5 bases clipped from V and 4 bases from J, the junction kept 4 bases outside the gene matches. CDR3 sequence (DNA): TGTGCCACCAGCGTAGGGACAGTTAATGAAAAACTGTTTTTT. It specifies CATSVGTVNEKLFF.

The chain links TRBV10-3 to TRBJ1-5; weak D call: TRBD1 (6 bases). The CDR3 covers 14 residues. Trimming removed 5 bases at V and 5 bases at J, with 13 bases between. Germline V gene data show CDR1 as ENHRY and CDR2 as SYGVKD. CDR3 coding DNA: TGTGCCATCAGTACAGGGTCCGGGGATCAGCCCCAGCATTTT. Translation: CAISTGSGDQPQHF.

The chain couples TRBV6-1 to TRBJ2-5; tentatively, D is TRBD1 (6 bases). V was shortened by 4 bases and J by 1 base, with 10 bases between the two germline ends. Germline V CDR1 and CDR2: MNHNS, SASEGT. This CDR3 has 14 amino acids. The CDR3 spells CASSVGGAQETQYF. The CDR3 DNA follows: TGTGCCAGCAGTGTAGGGGGAGCCCAAGAGACCCAGTACTTC.

V gene TRBV11-2 combines with J gene TRBJ2-7; 7 nucleotides line up with TRBD1. The CDR3 length is 15 residues. From germline, CDR1 is SGHAT and CDR2 FQNNGV. After removal of 4 bases from V and 2 bases from J, the junction contained 8 bases not matched to a gene. The CDR3 is CASSSGVGTAYEQYF. In nucleotides, the CDR3 is TGTGCCAGCAGCTCGGGCGTCGGGACAGCCTACGAGCAGTACTTC. The whole variable domain, remainder taken from reference TRBV11-2 and TRBJ2-7, is EAGVAQSPRYKIIEKRQSVAFWCNPISGHATLYWYQQILGQGPKLLIQFQNNGVVDDSQLPKDRFSAERLKGVDSTLKIQPAKLEDSAVYLCASSSGVGTAYEQYFGPGTRLTVT.

V usage is TRBV15 and J usage is TRBJ2-1, with a possible D match to TRBD1 (6 bases). The CDR3 is 17 residues long. Trimming took 0 bases from V and 0 from J, leaving 12 bases between them. The germline V gene has CDR1 LNHNV and CDR2 YYDKDF (reference sequence). CDR3 coding DNA: TGTGCCACCAGCAGAGATAATACAGGGAACTCCTACAATGAGCAGTTCTTC. Protein: CATSRDNTGNSYNEQFF.

The V call is TRBV6-5, the J call TRBJ1-3; possibly TRBD1 for D (6 bases). Germline V gene sequence: CDR1 MNHEY, CDR2 SVGAGI. Trimming pared 6 bases from V and 4 bases from J, leaving 16 bases between. The CDR3 loop spans 15 amino acids. The CDR3: CASRASQGTGNTIYF. The DNA for the CDR3 is TGTGCCAGCAGGGCGTCACAGGGAACAGGAAACACCATATATTTT.

J is TRBJ2-1 and V is TRBV2; no clear D gene. This CDR3 comprises 17 residues. V lost 4 bases to trimming and J lost 0 bases, with 16 bases between them. From germline, CDR1 is SNHLY and CDR2 FYNNEI. The CDR3 nucleotides are TGTGCCAGCAGTGGTTATGAGTATTCTAGCTCCTACAATGAGCAGTTCTTC. This codes for CASSGYEYSSSYNEQFF.

The chain links TRBV5-1 to TRBJ2-2, with D uncertain. V gave up 1 base and J gave up 7 bases, with 8 bases separating them. The CDR3 spans 13 residues. The germline V gene encodes CDR1 SGHRS and CDR2 YFSETQ. The CDR3 sequence: CASSLSDHGELFF. DNA of the CDR3: TGCGCCAGCAGCTTGTCAGATCACGGGGAGCTGTTTTTT.

The chain carries TRBV7-2 and TRBJ2-3; no reliable D call. Trimming left V 1 base short and J 2 bases short, with 4 bases between. The germline gives CDR1 SGHTA, CDR2 FQGNSA. This CDR3 has 13 residues. The CDR3 DNA reads as TGTGCCAGCAGCTTAGATATCACAGATACGCAGTATTTT. Amino acids: CASSLDITDTQYF.

The rearrangement uses TRBV2 and TRBJ2-5, with D possibly TRBD1 on 6 matching bases. Trimming removed 5 bases from V and 3 bases from J, with 10 bases in between. Germline V gene lookup returns CDR1 SNHLY and CDR2 FYNNEI. CDR3 length: 13 residues. The CDR3 DNA is TGTGCCAGCAGTCTCAACAGGGAAGAGACCCAGTACTTC. Encoded protein: CASSLNREETQYF.

The chain combines TRBV7-2 with TRBJ2-7, with D unclear. Germline V lookup: CDR1 SGHTA, CDR2 FQGNSA. This CDR3 has 13 amino acids. V dropped 1 base and J dropped 3 bases, with 7 bases sitting between them. The CDR3 sequence is CASSLVSVYEQYF. The CDR3 DNA reads TGTGCCAGCAGCTTAGTATCCGTCTACGAGCAGTACTTC.

J is TRBJ2-1 and V is TRBV7-8; 7 positions agree with TRBD2. Germline CDR1 SGHVS, CDR2 FQNEAQ. This CDR3 spans 14 amino acids. Unmatched junction bases numbered 2, after V lost 0 bases and J lost 6 bases. The CDR3 sequence is CASSLAGGLNEQFF. The CDR3 region has the DNA TGTGCCAGCAGCTTAGCGGGAGGGCTCAATGAGCAGTTCTTC.

J is TRBJ1-5 and V is TRBV7-6; the D gene is possibly TRBD1 (6 bases). The CDR3 is 13 amino acids. The V end lost 5 bases, the J end lost 7 bases, and 12 bases lay between the germline ends. The germline gives CDR1 SGHVS, CDR2 FNYEAQ. The CDR3 DNA is TGTGCCAGCAGCATACAGGGAGACCAGCCCCAGCATTTT. It codes for CASSIQGDQPQHF.

The V call is TRBV7-2, the J call TRBJ2-1; D remains unclear. CDR3 length: 15 residues. In germline, CDR1 is SGHTA, CDR2 FQGNSA. Deletions cut 0 bases from V and 0 bases from J, with 6 bases between. CDR3 residues: CASSLAYSSYNEQFF. In DNA, the CDR3 is TGTGCCAGCAGCTTAGCTTACAGCTCCTACAATGAGCAGTTCTTC.

The rearrangement joins TRBV9 to TRBJ2-2, with TRBD2 as a possible D gene (6 bases). From germline, CDR1 is SGDLS and CDR2 YYNGEE. This CDR3 is built from 13 residues. V was trimmed by 2 bases and J by 6 bases, leaving 8 bases between them. In DNA form, the CDR3 reads TGTGCCAGCAGCGTGTTAGCGGCCGGGGAGCTGTTTTTT. It encodes CASSVLAAGELFF.

This clone was recorded once. The CDR3 sequence: CASSLYSSGANVLTF. In DNA, the CDR3 is TGTGCCAGTAGTCTTTACAGCTCTGGGGCCAACGTCCTGACTTTC. This chain uses TRBV19 with TRBJ2-6; the D is unclear. CDR3 length equals 15 residues. Trimming removed 5 bases at V and 0 bases at J, with 8 bases between. Germline CDR1 and CDR2: LNHDA and SQIVND (reference sequence).

The chain has TRBV5-1 and TRBJ2-3; D is unresolved. The V gene's germline CDR1 is SGHRS and CDR2 YFSETQ. The CDR3 sequence is 16 residues long. Trimming shortened V by 1 base and J by 4 bases, and 16 bases separated the two germline ends. Here the CDR3 reads CASSLSGGALPDTQYF. The CDR3 DNA reads as TGCGCCAGCAGCTTGTCTGGTGGAGCTCTCCCAGATACGCAGTATTTT.

The chain recombines TRBV9 with TRBJ2-7; 8 bases are a match to TRBD2. V lost 1 base to trimming and J lost 3 bases; unmatched junction nucleotides: 0. Germline CDR1 is SGDLS and CDR2 is YYNGEE. The CDR3 sequence is 13 residues long. DNA for the CDR3: TGTGCCAGCAGCGTAACTAGCGGCTACGAGCAGTACTTC. As protein: CASSVTSGYEQYF.

In its sample, this clone was seen once. The gene calls are TRBV7-9 and TRBJ2-1; D perhaps matches TRBD2 (6 bases). This CDR3 has 16 residues. The germline V and J ends were trimmed by 3 bases and 6 bases, with 18 bases remaining between them. Germline V lookup: CDR1 SEHNR, CDR2 FQNEAQ (reference sequence). The CDR3 loop reads CASSLAGGGGANEQFF. For the CDR3, the DNA is TGTGCCAGCAGCTTGGCTGGGGGAGGTGGGGCCAATGAGCAGTTCTTC.